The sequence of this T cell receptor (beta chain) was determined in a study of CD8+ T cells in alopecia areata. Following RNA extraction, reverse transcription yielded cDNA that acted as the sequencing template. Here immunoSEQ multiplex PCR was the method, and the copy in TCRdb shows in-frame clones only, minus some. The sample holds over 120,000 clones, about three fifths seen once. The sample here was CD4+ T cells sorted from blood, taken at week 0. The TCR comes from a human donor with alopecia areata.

The CDR3 spells CASSRTLKRGRGGTEAFF. The CDR3 DNA follows: TGTGCCAGCAGCCGGACACTAAAACGGGGCAGGGGAGGCACTGAAGCTTTCTTT. The V and J genes are TRBV5-8 and TRBJ1-1, with D possibly being TRBD1 (6 bases). The CDR3 is made up of 18 amino acids. V shed 4 bases and J shed 4 bases, with 26 bases lying between them. Germline lookup yields CDR1 SGHTS and CDR2 YDEGEE. Drawing the rest from reference TRBV5-8 and TRBJ1-1, the complete variable domain is EAGVTQSPTHLIKTRGQQATLRCSPISGHTSVYWYQQALGLGLQFLLWYDEGEERNRGNFPPRFSGRQFPNYSSELNVNALELEDSALYLCASSRTLKRGRGGTEAFFGQGTRLTVV.